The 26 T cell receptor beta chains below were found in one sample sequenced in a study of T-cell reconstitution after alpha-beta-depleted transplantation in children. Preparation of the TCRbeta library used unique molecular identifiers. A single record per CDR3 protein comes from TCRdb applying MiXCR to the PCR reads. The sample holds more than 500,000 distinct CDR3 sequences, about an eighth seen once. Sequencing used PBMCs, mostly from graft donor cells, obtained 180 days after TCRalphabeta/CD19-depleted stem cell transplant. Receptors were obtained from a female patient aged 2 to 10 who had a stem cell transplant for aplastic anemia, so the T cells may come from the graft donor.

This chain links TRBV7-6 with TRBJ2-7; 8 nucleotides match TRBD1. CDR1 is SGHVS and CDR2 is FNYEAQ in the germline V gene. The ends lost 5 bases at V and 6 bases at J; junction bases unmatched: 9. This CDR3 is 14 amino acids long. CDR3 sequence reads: CASSPQATGAEQYF. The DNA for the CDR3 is TGTGCCAGCAGCCCCCAGGCGACAGGGGCCGAGCAGTACTTC.

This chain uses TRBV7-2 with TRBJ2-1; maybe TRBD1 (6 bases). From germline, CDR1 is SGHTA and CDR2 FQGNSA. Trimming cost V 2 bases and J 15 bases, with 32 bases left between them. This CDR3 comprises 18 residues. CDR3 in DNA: TGTGCCAGCAGCTTACGCCCTACAGGGAGCTCCACACCGGGCTGGCGGTTCTTC. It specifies CASSLRPTGSSTPGWRFF.

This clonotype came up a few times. The CDR3 loop reads CASSSDRLAGREPYEQYF. The CDR3 nucleotides read TGTGCCAGCAGCTCCGATCGACTAGCGGGAAGGGAGCCCTACGAGCAGTACTTC. The chain has TRBV11-2 and TRBJ2-7; 11 nucleotides match TRBD2. Germline V gene lookup returns CDR1 SGHAT and CDR2 FQNNGV. CDR3 length: 18 amino acids. Germline trimming cut 4 bases from V and 2 bases from J; bases unmatched to any gene: 13.

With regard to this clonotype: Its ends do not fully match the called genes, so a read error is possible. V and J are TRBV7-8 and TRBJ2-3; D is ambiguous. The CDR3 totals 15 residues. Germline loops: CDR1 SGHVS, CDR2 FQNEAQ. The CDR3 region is CASSLARIDTDTRYF. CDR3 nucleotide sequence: TGTGCCAGCAGCTTAGCCAGGATTGATACCGATACGCGGTATTTT.

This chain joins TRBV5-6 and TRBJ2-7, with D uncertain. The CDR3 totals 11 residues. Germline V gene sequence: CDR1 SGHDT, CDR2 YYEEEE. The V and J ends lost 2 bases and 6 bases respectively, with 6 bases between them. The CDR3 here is CASSFYGEQYV. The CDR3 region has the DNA TGTGCCAGCAGCTTCTATGGCGAGCAGTACGTC.

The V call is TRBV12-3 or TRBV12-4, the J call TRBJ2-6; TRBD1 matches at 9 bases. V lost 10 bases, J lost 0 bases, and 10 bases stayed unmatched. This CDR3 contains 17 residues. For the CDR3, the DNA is TGTGCCACTATTGGGACAGGGCCACACTCTGGGGCCAACGTCCTGACTTTC. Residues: CATIGTGPHSGANVLTF.

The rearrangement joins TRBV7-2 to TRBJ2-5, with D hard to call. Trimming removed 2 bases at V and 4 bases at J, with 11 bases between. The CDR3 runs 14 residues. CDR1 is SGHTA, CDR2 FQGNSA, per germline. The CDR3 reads CASSLYGLGETQYF. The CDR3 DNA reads TGTGCCAGCAGCTTATATGGGCTTGGAGAGACCCAGTACTTC.

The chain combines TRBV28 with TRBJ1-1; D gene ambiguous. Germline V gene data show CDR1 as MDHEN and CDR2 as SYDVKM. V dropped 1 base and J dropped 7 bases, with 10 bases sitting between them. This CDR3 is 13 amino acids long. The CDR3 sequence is CASSLSGVREAFF. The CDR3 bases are TGTGCCAGCAGTTTATCCGGCGTCCGTGAAGCTTTCTTT.

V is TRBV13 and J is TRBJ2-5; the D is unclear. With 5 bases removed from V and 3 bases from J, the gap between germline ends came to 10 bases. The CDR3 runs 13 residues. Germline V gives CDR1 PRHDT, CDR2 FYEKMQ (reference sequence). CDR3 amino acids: CASSPQWEETQYF. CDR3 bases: TGTGCCAGCAGCCCCCAGTGGGAAGAGACCCAGTACTTC.

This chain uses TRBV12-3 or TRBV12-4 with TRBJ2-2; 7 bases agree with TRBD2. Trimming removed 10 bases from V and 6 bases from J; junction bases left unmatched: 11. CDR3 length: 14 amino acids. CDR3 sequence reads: CANPVGGVPGELFF. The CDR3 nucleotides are TGTGCCAACCCGGTTGGGGGGGTCCCCGGGGAGCTGTTTTTT.

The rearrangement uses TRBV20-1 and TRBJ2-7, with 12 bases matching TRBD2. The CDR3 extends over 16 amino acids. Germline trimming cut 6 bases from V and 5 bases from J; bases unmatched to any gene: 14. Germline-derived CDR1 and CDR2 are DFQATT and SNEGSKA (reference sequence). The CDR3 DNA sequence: TGCAGTGCCCCCGCGACTAGCGGGAGCTCAACCAACGAGCAGTACTTC. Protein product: CSAPATSGSSTNEQYF.

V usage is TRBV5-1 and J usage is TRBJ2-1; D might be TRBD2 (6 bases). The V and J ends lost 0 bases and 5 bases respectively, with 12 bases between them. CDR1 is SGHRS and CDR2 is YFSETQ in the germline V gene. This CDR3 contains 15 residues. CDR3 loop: CASSLVGRGNNEQFF. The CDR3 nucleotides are TGCGCCAGCAGCTTGGTAGGTCGGGGGAACAATGAGCAGTTCTTC.

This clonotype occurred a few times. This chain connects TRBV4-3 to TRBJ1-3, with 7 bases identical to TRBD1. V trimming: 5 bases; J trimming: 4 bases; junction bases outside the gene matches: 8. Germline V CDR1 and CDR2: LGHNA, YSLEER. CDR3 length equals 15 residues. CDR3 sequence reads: CASSTGTETGNTIYF. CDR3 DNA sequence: TGCGCCAGCAGCACCGGGACAGAGACGGGAAACACCATATATTTT.

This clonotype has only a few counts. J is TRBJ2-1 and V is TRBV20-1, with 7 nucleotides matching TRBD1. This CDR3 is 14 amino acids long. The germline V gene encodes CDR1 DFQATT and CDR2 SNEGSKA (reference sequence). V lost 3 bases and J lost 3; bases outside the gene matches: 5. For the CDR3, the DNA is TGCAGTGCTAGGGGACAGAGAATCTACAATGAGCAGTTCTTC. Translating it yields CSARGQRIYNEQFF.

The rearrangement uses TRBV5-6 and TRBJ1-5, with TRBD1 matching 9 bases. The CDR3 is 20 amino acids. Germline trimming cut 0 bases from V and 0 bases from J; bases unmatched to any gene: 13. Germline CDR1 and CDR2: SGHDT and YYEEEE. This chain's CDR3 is CASSLGRRDRVVDSNQPQHF. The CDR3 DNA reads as TGTGCCAGCAGCTTGGGTAGGAGGGACAGGGTTGTTGATAGCAATCAGCCCCAGCATTTT.

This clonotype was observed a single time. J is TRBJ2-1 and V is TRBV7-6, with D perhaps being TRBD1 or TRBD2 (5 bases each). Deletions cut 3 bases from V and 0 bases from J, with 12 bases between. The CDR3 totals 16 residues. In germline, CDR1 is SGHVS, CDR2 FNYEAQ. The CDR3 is CASSLSGTISYNEQFF. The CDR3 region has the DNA TGTGCCAGCAGCTTGTCCGGGACCATCTCCTACAATGAGCAGTTCTTC.

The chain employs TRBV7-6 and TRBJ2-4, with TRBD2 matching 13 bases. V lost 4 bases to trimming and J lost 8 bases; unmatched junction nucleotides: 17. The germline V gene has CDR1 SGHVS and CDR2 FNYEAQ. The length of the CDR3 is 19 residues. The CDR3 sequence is CASSSSPGLAGYNGDIQYF. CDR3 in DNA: TGTGCCAGCAGCTCCTCCCCGGGACTAGCGGGATACAATGGAGACATTCAGTACTTC.

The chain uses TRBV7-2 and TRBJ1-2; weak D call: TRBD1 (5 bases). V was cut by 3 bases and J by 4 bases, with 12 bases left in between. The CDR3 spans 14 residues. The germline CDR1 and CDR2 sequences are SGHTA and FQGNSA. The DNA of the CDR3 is TGTGCCAGCAGCTTTCCGGGACTGAGCTATGGCTACACCTTC. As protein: CASSFPGLSYGYTF.

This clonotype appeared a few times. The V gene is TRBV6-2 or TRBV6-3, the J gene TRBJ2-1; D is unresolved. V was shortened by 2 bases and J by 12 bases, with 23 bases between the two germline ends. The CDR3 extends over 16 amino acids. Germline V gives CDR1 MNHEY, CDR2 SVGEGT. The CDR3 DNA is TGTGCCAGCAGTTACCCGAGGTTGGGCGTCCCGCTGGGGCAGTTCTTC. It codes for CASSYPRLGVPLGQFF.

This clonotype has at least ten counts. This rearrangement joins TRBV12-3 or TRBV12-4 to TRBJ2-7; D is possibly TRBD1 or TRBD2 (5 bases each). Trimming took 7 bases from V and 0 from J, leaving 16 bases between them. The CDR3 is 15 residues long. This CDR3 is CASTPGTGSSYEQYF. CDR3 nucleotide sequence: TGTGCCAGCACGCCCGGGACGGGGAGCTCCTACGAGCAGTACTTC.

The CDR3: CATSEADNTGELFF. The CDR3 DNA sequence: TGTGCCACCAGTGAAGCGGACAACACCGGGGAGCTGTTTTTT. The chain recombines TRBV24-1 with TRBJ2-2; the D gene is possibly TRBD2 (5 bases). This CDR3 comprises 14 residues. V dropped 4 bases and J dropped 2 bases, with 7 bases sitting between them. CDR1 is KGHDR, CDR2 SFDVKD, per germline.

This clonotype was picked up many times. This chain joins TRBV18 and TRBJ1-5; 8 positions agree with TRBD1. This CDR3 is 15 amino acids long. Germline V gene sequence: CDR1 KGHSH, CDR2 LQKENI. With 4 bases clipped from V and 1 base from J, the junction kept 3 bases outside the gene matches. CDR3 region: CASSQQGASNQPQHF. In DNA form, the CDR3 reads TGTGCCAGCTCACAGCAGGGGGCGAGCAATCAGCCCCAGCATTTT.

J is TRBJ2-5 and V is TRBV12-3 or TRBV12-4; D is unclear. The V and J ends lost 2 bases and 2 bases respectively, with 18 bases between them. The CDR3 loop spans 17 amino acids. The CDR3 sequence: CASSLKTLIGAQETQYF. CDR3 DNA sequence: TGTGCCAGCAGTTTAAAAACTCTGATCGGAGCACAAGAGACCCAGTACTTC.

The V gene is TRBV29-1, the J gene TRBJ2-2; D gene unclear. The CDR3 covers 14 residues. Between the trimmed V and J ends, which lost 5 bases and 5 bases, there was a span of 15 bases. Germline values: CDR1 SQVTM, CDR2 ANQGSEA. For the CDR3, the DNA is TGCAGCGTTCTAGGGTTTCTCCGGACCGGGGAGCTGTTTTTT. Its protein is CSVLGFLRTGELFF.

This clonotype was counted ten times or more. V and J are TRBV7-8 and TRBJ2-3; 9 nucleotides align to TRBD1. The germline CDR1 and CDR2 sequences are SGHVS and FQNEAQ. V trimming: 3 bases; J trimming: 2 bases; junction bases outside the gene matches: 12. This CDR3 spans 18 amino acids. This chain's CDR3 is CASSFWDRESLYTDTQYF. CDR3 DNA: TGTGCCAGCAGCTTTTGGGACAGGGAGTCCCTATACACAGATACGCAGTATTTT.

The CDR3 DNA reads TGTGCCAGCTCACCAAGACAGCAGTCCAACATGAACACTGAAGCTTTCTTT. It is translated as CASSPRQQSNMNTEAFF. V and J are TRBV18 and TRBJ1-1, with D perhaps matching TRBD1 (5 bases). V was clipped by 2 bases and J by 0 bases, with 16 bases between them. CDR1 is KGHSH and CDR2 is LQKENI in the germline V gene. The length of the CDR3 is 17 residues.